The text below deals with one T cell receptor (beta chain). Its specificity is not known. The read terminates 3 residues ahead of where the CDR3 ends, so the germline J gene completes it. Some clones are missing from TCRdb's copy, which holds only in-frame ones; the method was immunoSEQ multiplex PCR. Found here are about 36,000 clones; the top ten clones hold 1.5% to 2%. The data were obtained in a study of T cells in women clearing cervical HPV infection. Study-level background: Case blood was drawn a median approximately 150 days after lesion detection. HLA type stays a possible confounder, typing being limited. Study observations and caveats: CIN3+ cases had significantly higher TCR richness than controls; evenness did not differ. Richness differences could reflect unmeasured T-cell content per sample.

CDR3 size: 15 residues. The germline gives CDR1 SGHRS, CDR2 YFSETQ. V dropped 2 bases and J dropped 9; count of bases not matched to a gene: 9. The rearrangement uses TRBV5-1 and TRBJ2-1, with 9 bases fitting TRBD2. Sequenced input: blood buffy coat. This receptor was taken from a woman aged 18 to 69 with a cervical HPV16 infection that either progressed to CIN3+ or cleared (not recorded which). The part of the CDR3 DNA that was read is TGCGCCAGCAGCTTCGGGGCGGGGGGGCTCGGTGAG. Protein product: CASSFGAGGLGE. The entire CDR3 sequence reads CASSFGAGGLGEQFF. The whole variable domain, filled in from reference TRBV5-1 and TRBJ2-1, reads KAGVTQTPRYLIKTRGQQVTLSCSPISGHRSVSWYQQTPGQGLQFLFEYFSETQRNKGNFPGRFSGRQFSNSRSEMNVSTLELGDSALYLCASSFGAGGLGEQFFGPGTRLTVL.